This TCR beta chain was recovered during a study of cytomegalovirus exposure and HLA in healthy donors. Details on this clone: Antigen specificity is unknown.

The germline V gene encodes CDR1 SGHVS and CDR2 FQNEAQ. The V end was cut by 5 bases, the J end by 0 bases, with 15 bases between. The length of the CDR3 is 16 residues. Study-level points and caveats: Upon later analysis, HLA-associated TCR beta chains proved more clonally expanded than other, equally common chains. A link between a missense DCLRE1C variant and TCR beta V- and J-gene trimming emerged from a later analysis. On later analysis, the bulk of CMV-associated TCR beta chains appeared to be HLA-restricted.

A multiplex PCR was run with 60 Vbeta primers and 13 Jbeta primers. The authors' processing: Per a later analysis, the number of unique TCR beta chains was about 78 million, of which 9 million to 14 million were shared. Profiling relied on immunoSEQ multiplex PCR, and the TCRdb table lists in-frame clones only, not all of them. That table gives V, J and clone size, and the DNA gave D and trimming. The table lists 95,000 to 150,000 clones, over 15% of them singletons, with 1.9% in the top ten. V gene TRBV7-8 combines with J gene TRBJ2-3; tentative D call: TRBD2 (6 bases). The sequence derives from a woman aged 18-29 years in good health and CMV-seronegative. The sequencing input was PBMCs. The CDR3, as DNA: TGTGCCAGCAGCCCGCTGCGGGGAAGTAGCACAGATACGCAGTATTTT. Protein: CASSPLRGSSTDTQYF. Using reference TRBV7-8 and TRBJ2-3 for the parts outside the CDR3, the full variable domain is GAGVSQSPRYKVAKRGQDVALRCDPISGHVSLFWYQQALGQGPEFLTYFQNEAQLDKSGLPSDRFFAERPEGSVSTLKIQRTQQEDSAVYLCASSPLRGSSTDTQYFGPGTRLTVL.